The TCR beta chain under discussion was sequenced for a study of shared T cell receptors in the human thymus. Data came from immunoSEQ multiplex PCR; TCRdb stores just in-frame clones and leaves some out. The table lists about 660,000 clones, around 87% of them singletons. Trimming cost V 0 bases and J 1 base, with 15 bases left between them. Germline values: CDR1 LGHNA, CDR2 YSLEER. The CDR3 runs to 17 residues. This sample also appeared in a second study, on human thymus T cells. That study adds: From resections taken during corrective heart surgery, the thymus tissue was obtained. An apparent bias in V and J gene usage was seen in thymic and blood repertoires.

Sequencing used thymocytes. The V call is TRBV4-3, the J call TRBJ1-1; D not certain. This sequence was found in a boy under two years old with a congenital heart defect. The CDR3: CASSQDRSAERNTEAFF. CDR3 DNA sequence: TGCGCCAGCAGCCAAGATCGAAGTGCAGAAAGGAACACTGAAGCTTTCTTT.